This T cell receptor beta chain was profiled in a study of T-cell memory formation after mild COVID-19. One entry per CDR3 protein, called by TCRdb with MiXCR from the 5' RACE reads. Of about 360,000 distinct CDR3 sequences listed, roughly 14% are singletons. The sample holds a few counts of this clonotype. V dropped 0 bases and J dropped 0 bases, with 15 bases sitting between them. CDR3 length: 18 residues. Germline values: CDR1 SNHLY, CDR2 FYNNEI. The TCR was taken from a man younger than 30 who had mild COVID-19 (a few samples of this study predate the infection). Cell type and time point are not known. The chain carries TRBV2 and TRBJ2-1, with D hard to call. The material sequenced was PBMCs or a T cell subset sorted from them (not recorded which). CDR3 DNA sequence: TGTGCCAGCAGTGAAGCGCTTCAGACTCTAAGCTCCTACAATGAGCAGTTCTTC. This gives the protein CASSEALQTLSSYNEQFF.